This TCR beta chain was captured by sequencing in a study of CD8+ T cells in alopecia areata. Study context: Treatment with tofacitinib (6 to 18 months) was followed by 6 months off drug.

Sequencing relied on a cDNA template that was reverse transcribed from extracted RNA. Profiled with immunoSEQ multiplex PCR; TCRdb holds only in-frame clones, not every one. The sample yields some 210,000 clones, 57% seen once. CDR3 length: 18 residues. CDR1 is MNHEY, CDR2 SMNVEV, per germline (reference sequence). Deletions cut 4 bases from V and 2 bases from J, with 20 bases between. The specimen comprised CD4+ T cells sorted from blood, sampled at week 0. This TCR was sampled from a human donor with alopecia areata. The chain joins TRBV27 to TRBJ2-2, with a tentative D call TRBD2 (6 bases). CDR3 region: CASSSHGGIPINTGELFF. The CDR3 DNA follows: TGTGCCAGCAGTTCCCACGGGGGAATTCCTATTAACACCGGGGAGCTGTTTTTT.